This T cell receptor (beta chain) was documented in a study of patients and donors after allogeneic stem cell transplantation. This clonotype turned up a few times. The length of the CDR3 is 15 residues. V was pared by 5 bases and J by 7 bases, with 18 bases between. CDR1 and CDR2 from the germline V gene are SGHTA and FQGNSA. TCRdb itself ran the RT-PCR reads through MiXCR, one entry per CDR3 protein. The sample has about 110,000 distinct CDR3 sequences; 35% are singletons. What was sequenced was blood, either unsorted or a sorted T cell fraction (not recorded which). This sequence was found in a human donor who was either an allogeneic HSCT recipient or a stem cell or donor lymphocyte infusion donor (not recorded which). It is not recorded whose cells these are; they may come from a transplant donor. The chain combines TRBV7-2 with TRBJ2-1, with D perhaps matching TRBD1 or TRBD2 (7 bases each). The DNA of the CDR3 is TGTGCCAGCAGCGCCCGACAGGGAGGGAGGAATGAGCAGTTCTTC. It is translated as CASSARQGGRNEQFF.